Here is one T cell receptor (beta chain) with its context. The antigen remains undetermined. The germline CDR1 and CDR2 sequences are GTSNPN and SVGIG (reference sequence). This CDR3 is 12 amino acids long. V lost 5 bases and J lost 2, with 10 bases in between. The PCR used 60 Vbeta and 13 Jbeta primers. Generated by immunoSEQ multiplex PCR, the TCRdb table keeps only in-frame clones and is missing some. The table counts 200,000 to 250,000 clones; about 0.9% lies in the top ten. These data originate in a study of cytomegalovirus exposure and HLA in healthy donors. Across the study: In a previous analysis, around 110 million unique TCR beta sequences were found from 170 million or so T cells.

Regarding the study as a whole: For most TCR beta V segments, an earlier analysis put the productive rate at about 87% or about 30% of the time.

The J gene is TRBJ2-7, the V gene TRBV30, with D perhaps matching TRBD2 (6 bases). The clonotype originates from a woman aged 25-40 years in good health and CMV-seropositive. Sequencing was carried out using PBMCs. The CDR3 nucleotides read TGTGCCTGGCAGGGACTTACCTACGAGCAGTACTTC. The encoded protein is CAWQGLTYEQYF.